Following are 30 T cell receptor beta chains from one sample sequenced in a study of shared clonotypes between healthy human individuals. The naive CD8 fraction comprised CD45RO-negative cells positively selected for CCR7 and excluded terminally differentiated effector memory CD45RA+ cells. The assay was immunoSEQ multiplex PCR, and TCRdb's table has in-frame clones only and misses some. This sample has some 2 million clones, with about 94% found just once. The sequencing sample was made of naive CD8+ T cells sorted from blood. These receptors were collected from a young man in good health.

Notes on this clone: Germline is not matched at one junction end, which may reflect a read error. The V call is TRBV7-9, the J call TRBJ2-5, with TRBD1 matching over 9 bases. This CDR3 spans 18 amino acids. Germline assignment: CDR1 SEHNR and CDR2 FQNEAQ (reference sequence). The CDR3 DNA follows: TGTGCCAGCAGCGTAGCACTAAGGACAGGGGAGTGGGAAGAGACCCAGTACTTC. Its protein product is CASSVALRTGEWEETQYF.

Only one count was recorded for this clone. The CDR3 reads CASSLSYVHEQYF. DNA of the CDR3: TGTGCCAGCAGCTTAAGTTACGTCCACGAGCAGTACTTC. The chain uses TRBV7-6 and TRBJ2-7; D uncertain. CDR1 is SGHVS, CDR2 FNYEAQ, per germline. The CDR3 covers 13 residues. V lost 2 bases and J 5 bases, leaving 10 bases between the germline ends.

This chain uses TRBV11-2 with TRBJ2-1; TRBD2 matches 9 bases. CDR3 length equals 15 residues. The junction had 6 bases not matched to a gene; V was cut back by 2 bases and J by 7 bases. Per germline, CDR1 SGHAT and CDR2 FQNNGV. The CDR3 is CASSLIAGDRNEQFF. CDR3 DNA: TGTGCCAGCAGCTTAATAGCGGGAGATCGTAATGAGCAGTTCTTC.

The chain links TRBV25-1 to TRBJ2-5; 7 bases align to TRBD1. This CDR3 region has 17 residues. The V segment lost 6 bases and the J segment 7 bases; nucleotides outside the gene matches: 20. Germline values: CDR1 MGHDK, CDR2 SYGVNS. In DNA, the CDR3 is TGTGCCAGCAGCGGCAGGGACAGCGGAGGCTCTTTGGGGACCCAGTACTTC. Translation gives CASSGRDSGGSLGTQYF.

The genes are TRBV5-8 and TRBJ2-1; D is uncertain. CDR1 is SGHTS and CDR2 is YDEGEE in the germline V gene. Between the trimmed V and J ends, which lost 2 bases and 7 bases, there was a span of 4 bases. This CDR3 has 11 residues. In DNA form, the CDR3 reads TGTGCCAGCAGCTTTAATAATGAGCAGTTCTTC. Protein product: CASSFNNEQFF.

This sequence joins TRBV12-5 and TRBJ2-5, with D perhaps matching TRBD2 (5 bases). The CDR3 consists of 15 residues. The germline V and J ends were trimmed by 6 bases and 1 base, with 15 bases remaining between them. Germline V CDR1 and CDR2: LGHNT, FRNRAP. CDR3 sequence reads: CASGLPGSAQETQYF. For the CDR3, the DNA is TGTGCTAGTGGCCTCCCGGGTAGCGCCCAAGAGACCCAGTACTTC.

Points on this clone: The junction departs from germline at one end; a sequencing error may be responsible. The genes are TRBV10-2 and TRBJ2-3; D is ambiguous. Germline CDR1 and CDR2: WSHSY and SAAADI. The CDR3 loop spans 12 amino acids. DNA for the CDR3: TGCGCCAGCAGGGAGTACACAGATACGCAGTATTTT. Amino acids: CASREYTDTQYF.

The V call is TRBV7-8, the J call TRBJ2-5, with TRBD2 identical over 7 bases. V lost 8 bases to trimming and J lost 4 bases; unmatched junction nucleotides: 13. Germline V gene sequence: CDR1 SGHVS, CDR2 FQNEAQ. The CDR3 loop spans 15 amino acids. CDR3 DNA sequence: TGTGCCAGCGGCCAAACCCCGGGCGGGGGAGAGACCCAGTACTTC. Protein sequence: CASGQTPGGGETQYF.

For this clone: Other DNA sequences within the sample encode an identical CDR3. V gene TRBV5-6 combines with J gene TRBJ1-1, with D perhaps matching TRBD1 (6 bases). The CDR3 totals 14 residues. In germline, CDR1 is SGHDT, CDR2 YYEEEE. Trimming shortened V by 0 bases and J by 3 bases, and 9 bases separated the two germline ends. CDR3 nucleotides: TGTGCCAGCAGCTTGGGACAGGCGTACACTGAAGCTTTCTTT. The encoded protein is CASSLGQAYTEAFF.

The chain employs TRBV13 and TRBJ2-7, with 8 bases matching TRBD2. CDR3 length: 15 residues. Germline CDR1 and CDR2: PRHDT and FYEKMQ (reference sequence). Trimming took 5 bases from V and 9 from J; bases not matched to a gene: 15. DNA of the CDR3: TGTGCCAGCAGCCCCGCGAGGTTAGCGGGGACCAGGCAGTACTTC. Translation: CASSPARLAGTRQYF.

The V call is TRBV27, the J call TRBJ2-1, with D possibly being TRBD1 or TRBD2 (5 bases each). The germline V gene has CDR1 MNHEY and CDR2 SMNVEV (reference sequence). V was pared by 2 bases and J by 7 bases, with 9 bases between. This CDR3 is 13 amino acids long. The CDR3 loop reads CASSLTWGNEQFF. The CDR3 DNA reads TGTGCCAGCAGTTTAACGTGGGGGAATGAGCAGTTCTTC.

The chain uses TRBV30 and TRBJ2-1; 8 nucleotides match TRBD2. This CDR3 contains 14 residues. Germline values: CDR1 GTSNPN, CDR2 SVGIG (reference sequence). The V and J ends lost 5 bases and 6 bases, in that order; junction bases with no gene match: 9. For the CDR3, the DNA is TGTGCCTGGGGACGGGAGGGCCCCGCCAATGAGCAGTTCTTC. It encodes CAWGREGPANEQFF.

The chain couples TRBV2 to TRBJ1-5; possibly TRBD1 for D (6 bases). The CDR3 is 15 amino acids. From germline, CDR1 is SNHLY and CDR2 FYNNEI. V lost 6 bases and J lost 0, with 12 bases in between. Here the CDR3 reads CASRRGTDSNQPQHF. In nucleotides, the CDR3 is TGTGCCAGCAGGAGGGGGACGGATAGCAATCAGCCCCAGCATTTT.

The chain employs TRBV6-6 and TRBJ2-5; 12 bases are shared with TRBD2. Germline-derived CDR1 and CDR2 are MNHNY and SVGAGI (reference sequence). This CDR3 contains 15 residues. V trimming: 5 bases; J trimming: 5 bases; junction bases outside the gene matches: 6. This CDR3 reads CASSRGLAGSETQYF. The CDR3 nucleotides read TGTGCCAGCAGTCGAGGACTAGCGGGAAGTGAGACCCAGTACTTC.

The chain has TRBV4-2 and TRBJ1-1; D is uncertain. Germline lookup yields CDR1 LGHNA and CDR2 YNFKEQ. With 0 bases removed from V and 0 bases from J, the gap between germline ends came to 8 bases. The CDR3 runs to 15 residues. The CDR3 loop reads CASSQEQSMNTEAFF. CDR3 nucleotides: TGTGCCAGCAGCCAAGAACAGTCCATGAACACTGAAGCTTTCTTT.

The CDR3 region is CASSARGGQVTDTQYF. For the CDR3, the DNA is TGTGCCAGCAGCGCGAGAGGGGGACAGGTCACAGATACGCAGTATTTT. This chain joins TRBV9 and TRBJ2-3, with TRBD1 identical over 8 bases. The junction had 8 bases not matched to a gene; V was cut back by 3 bases and J by 2 bases. Germline V gene lookup returns CDR1 SGDLS and CDR2 YYNGEE. This CDR3 region has 16 residues. Supplemented by reference TRBV9 and TRBJ2-3, the full variable domain reads DSGVTQTPKHLITATGQRVTLRCSPRSGDLSVYWYQQSLDQGLQFLIQYYNGEERAKGNILERFSAQQFPDLHSELNLSSLELGDSALYFCASSARGGQVTDTQYFGPGTRLTVL.

The chain links TRBV27 to TRBJ2-1; no firm D call. Trimming removed 8 bases at V and 8 bases at J, with 16 bases between. The V gene's germline CDR1 is MNHEY and CDR2 SMNVEV (reference sequence). This CDR3 is 13 amino acids long. This CDR3 is CASGLLMADEQFF. CDR3 nucleotides: TGTGCCAGCGGGCTACTGATGGCGGATGAGCAGTTCTTC.

A note on this clone: The sample has other DNA sequences that encode this CDR3 too. The rearrangement joins TRBV14 to TRBJ2-7; TRBD2 matches at 9 bases. The CDR3 length is 14 residues. V gave up 4 bases and J gave up 4 bases; unmatched junction bases: 5. In germline, CDR1 is SGHDN, CDR2 FVKESK. This chain's CDR3 is CASSLLAGPYEQYF. CDR3 nucleotide sequence: TGTGCCAGCAGCCTACTAGCGGGCCCTTACGAGCAGTACTTC.

Note on this clone: This CDR3 is also generated by other DNA sequences in the sample. V is TRBV9 and J is TRBJ2-7; no clear D gene. The germline gives CDR1 SGDLS, CDR2 YYNGEE. This CDR3 has 14 residues. V lost 0 bases to trimming and J lost 2 bases, with 9 bases between them. This chain's CDR3 is CASSVGSATYEQYF. The DNA of the CDR3 is TGTGCCAGCAGCGTAGGGAGCGCTACCTACGAGCAGTACTTC. Based on the CDR3 plus reference TRBV9 and TRBJ2-7, the full variable domain is DSGVTQTPKHLITATGQRVTLRCSPRSGDLSVYWYQQSLDQGLQFLIQYYNGEERAKGNILERFSAQQFPDLHSELNLSSLELGDSALYFCASSVGSATYEQYFGPGTRLTVT.

The CDR3, as DNA: TGTGCCAGCAGGTCCACAGGGGGAGTTCTTGGAGGCTACACCTTC. Its protein product is CASRSTGGVLGGYTF. This rearrangement joins TRBV27 to TRBJ1-2, with 8 positions matching TRBD1. Trimming took 6 bases from V and 8 from J; bases not matched to a gene: 14. The germline V gene encodes CDR1 MNHEY and CDR2 SMNVEV (reference sequence). The CDR3 has 15 residues.

The genes are TRBV4-1 and TRBJ2-3; no clear D gene. This CDR3 region has 14 residues. CDR1 is MGHRA, CDR2 YSYEKL, per germline. V lost 5 bases and J 0 bases, leaving 9 bases between the germline ends. The CDR3 DNA sequence: TGCGCCAGCAGCATAAAGATAAGCACAGATACGCAGTATTTT. Protein product: CASSIKISTDTQYF.

This chain uses TRBV5-1 with TRBJ1-3; D ambiguous. CDR3 length equals 16 residues. Between the trimmed V and J ends, which lost 0 bases and 1 base, there was a span of 11 bases. Germline lookup yields CDR1 SGHRS and CDR2 YFSETQ. For the CDR3, the DNA is TGCGCCAGCAGCTTGGAGTTCTCAGTATCTGGAAACACCATATATTTT. Protein product: CASSLEFSVSGNTIYF.

This clone appeared a single time. The genes are TRBV10-3 and TRBJ2-5; TRBD1 aligns across 8 bases. With 9 bases clipped from V and 2 bases from J, the junction kept 11 bases outside the gene matches. This CDR3 comprises 15 residues. The germline V gene encodes CDR1 ENHRY and CDR2 SYGVKD. The CDR3 nucleotides are TGTGCCATATCCAAGACAGGGGATGAACAAGAGACCCAGTACTTC. It translates to CAISKTGDEQETQYF.

The genes are TRBV13 and TRBJ2-7; the D is unclear. V was trimmed by 5 bases and J by 2 bases, leaving 10 bases between them. The CDR3 extends over 13 amino acids. Looked up from germline, CDR1 is PRHDT and CDR2 is FYEKMQ (reference sequence). The CDR3 region has the DNA TGTGCCAGCAGCCACCGAGACGCCTACGAGCAGTACTTC. This translates into CASSHRDAYEQYF.

The chain recombines TRBV29-1 with TRBJ2-5, with D possibly being TRBD2 (7 bases). Gene TRBJ2-7 matches the end of the DNA better, so the J call may be wrong. The V gene's germline CDR1 is SQVTM and CDR2 ANQGSEA. The CDR3 consists of 15 residues. CDR3 nucleotide sequence: TGCAGCGTTGAAGTCTTGCGGGGGCTGGCCTACGAGCAGTACTTC. Protein: CSVEVLRGLAYEQYF.

V gene TRBV15 combines with J gene TRBJ2-2; D is possibly TRBD1 (5 bases). The CDR3 is made up of 16 amino acids. V gave up 4 bases and J gave up 6 bases, with 18 bases separating them. Germline V lookup: CDR1 LNHNV, CDR2 YYDKDF (reference sequence). DNA of the CDR3: TGTGCCACCAGCATGGTCGAAGGGGTTGATTCCGGGGAGCTGTTTTTT. This codes for CATSMVEGVDSGELFF.

This rearrangement joins TRBV27 to TRBJ1-6; 7 bases line up with TRBD1. This CDR3 is built from 14 residues. The V gene end was trimmed by 2 bases and the J gene end by 14 bases; junction bases not matched to a gene: 9. CDR1 is MNHEY and CDR2 is SMNVEV in the germline V gene (reference sequence). The CDR3 DNA reads TGTGCCAGCAGTTTAGGCACTGGCGGGACAGCCCTCCACTTT. Its translation is CASSLGTGGTALHF.

The chain joins TRBV6-5 to TRBJ2-1, with D maybe TRBD1 (6 bases). Germline CDR1 and CDR2: MNHEY and SVGAGI. V was pared by 0 bases and J by 8 bases, with 17 bases between. The CDR3 is made up of 16 amino acids. The CDR3 coding sequence is TGTGCCAGCAGTTACTCGTCAACAGGGTATCGATATGAGCAGTTCTTC. This encodes CASSYSSTGYRYEQFF.

This rearrangement joins TRBV6-1 to TRBJ2-7; 7 bases agree with TRBD2. This CDR3 has 15 residues. V shed 7 bases, J shed 3 bases, and the junction held 12 bases outside the gene matches. The germline CDR1 and CDR2 sequences are MNHNS and SASEGT. CDR3 region: CASTTQGGTNYEQYF. The DNA for the CDR3 is TGTGCCAGCACCACCCAGGGAGGGACCAACTACGAGCAGTACTTC.

A remark on this clone: Other nucleotide sequences in the sample specify the same CDR3. The genes are TRBV27 and TRBJ1-1, with D possibly being TRBD1 (5 bases). CDR1 and CDR2 (germline): MNHEY, SMNVEV (reference sequence). Trimming removed 8 bases from V and 2 bases from J, with 12 bases in between. The CDR3 has 13 amino acids. CDR3 DNA: TGTGCCAGCTCTTGGGGCGCCAACACTGAAGCTTTCTTT. Protein sequence: CASSWGANTEAFF.